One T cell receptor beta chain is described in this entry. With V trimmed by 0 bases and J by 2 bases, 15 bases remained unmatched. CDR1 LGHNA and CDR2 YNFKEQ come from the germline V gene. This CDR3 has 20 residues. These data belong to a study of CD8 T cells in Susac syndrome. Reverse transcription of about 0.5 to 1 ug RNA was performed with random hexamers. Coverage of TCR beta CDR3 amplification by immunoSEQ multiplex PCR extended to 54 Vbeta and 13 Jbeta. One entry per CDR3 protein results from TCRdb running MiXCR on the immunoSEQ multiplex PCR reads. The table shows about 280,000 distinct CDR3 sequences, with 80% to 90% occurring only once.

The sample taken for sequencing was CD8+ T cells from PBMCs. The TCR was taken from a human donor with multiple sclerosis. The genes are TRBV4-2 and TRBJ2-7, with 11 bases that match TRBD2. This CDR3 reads CASSQELAGDALNIPYEQYF. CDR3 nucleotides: TGTGCCAGCAGCCAAGAACTAGCGGGAGACGCCTTAAATATCCCCTACGAGCAGTACTTC.